This entry features one TCR beta chain sequence. Its antigen is as yet unknown. This record belongs to a study of PD-1 blockade in classical Hodgkin lymphoma. Notes on the study in general: Newly diagnosed patients reportedly had lower baseline TCR diversity than healthy donors.

The time point denotes: newly diagnosed, previously untreated cHL patient sample. The CD4+ T cells used were purified from thawed PBMCs through magnetic negative selection. Using immunoSEQ multiplex PCR, the repertoire was profiled, and TCRdb retains in-frame clones only, with some absent. The sample consists of 25,000 to 35,000 clones, 88% of them appearing once. CDR3 size: 12 residues. V was shortened by 4 bases and J by 8 bases, with 6 bases between the two germline ends. In germline, CDR1 is SNHLY, CDR2 FYNNEI. The clonotype comes from a human donor with classical Hodgkin lymphoma. The sequenced sample was CD4+ T cells from blood. The chain recombines TRBV2 with TRBJ1-6; D is undetermined. The chain's CDR3 is CASSVGDSPLHF. The CDR3 bases are TGTGCCAGCAGTGTTGGCGATTCACCCCTCCACTTT.